This is a list of T cell receptor beta chains from one sample in a study of shared clonotypes between healthy human individuals. The table came from immunoSEQ multiplex PCR; TCRdb's copy has only in-frame clones and leaves some out. This sample carries under 2,500,000 clones, under 97% of them seen once, and the ten largest clones take around 0.13%. The sample comprised naive CD4+ T cells sorted from blood. The source of these receptors is a man in his late teens or twenties in good health. The CDR3 runs from the conserved cysteine through the conserved F or W. A D gene is named only where the DNA matches it firmly. Some rows have no size entry. The others give once, few or many, or a class for an expanded clone.

v_call	j_call	clone_size	d_call	cdr3_nt	cdr3_aa
TRBV19	TRBJ1-6	.	.	TGTGCCAGTAGTTCGGGTCAGGGAATATGGGTGTCGGGTTCACCCCTCCACTTT	CASSSGQGIWVSGSPLHF
TRBV5-1	TRBJ1-2	.	.	TGCGCCAGCAGCTTGGGAGGACAAGCAGCTAACTATGGCTACACCTTC	CASSLGGQAANYGYTF
TRBV9	TRBJ2-2	.	.	TGTGCCAGCAGCGTAGGAGGGGCGACCACCGGGGAGCTGTTTTTT	CASSVGGATTGELFF
TRBV10-3	TRBJ2-3	.	.	TGTGCCATCAGCCAGGGGAGTAGCACAGATACGCAGTATTTT	CAISQGSSTDTQYF
TRBV6-5	TRBJ2-7	.	.	TGTGCCAGCGGACTTCACGAGCAGTACTTC	CASGLHEQYF
TRBV7-9	TRBJ1-5	.	.	TGTGCCAGCAGCTTATCCAGACTTCAGCCCCAGCATTTT	CASSLSRLQPQHF
TRBV5-1	TRBJ2-3	.	.	TGCGCCAGCAGCTCCGGGGACATCATCAGCACAGATACGCAGTATTTT	CASSSGDIISTDTQYF
TRBV4-3	TRBJ1-6	.	.	TGCGCCAGCAGCCAAGCCGGGATTCCACCCCTCCACTTT	CASSQAGIPPLHF
TRBV18	TRBJ1-1	.	.	TGTGCCAGCTCACCCCTAATCCAGGGTGGGACTGAAGCTTTCTTT	CASSPLIQGGTEAFF
TRBV5-5	TRBJ1-6	few	.	TGTGCCAGCAGCTTGGTGTCCAGGGTAGAATCACCCCTCCACTTT	CASSLVSRVESPLHF
TRBV28	TRBJ1-2	.	.	TGTGCCAGCACCCACGAAAACTATGGCTACACCTTC	CASTHENYGYTF
TRBV5-4	TRBJ2-1	.	TRBD2	TGTGCCAGCAGCTTGGGGACTAGCGGGACCTACAATGAGCAGTTCTTC	CASSLGTSGTYNEQFF
TRBV27	TRBJ2-2	.	.	TGTGCCAACACGACGCACCCCTCGTCGGGTGTAGACACCGGGGAGCTGTTTTTT	CANTTHPSSGVDTGELFF
TRBV2	TRBJ1-5	.	TRBD1	TGTGCCAGCAGCAATAGTAGGGACAGGGCTTCTCTACCTAGCAATCAGCCCCAGCATTTT	CASSNSRDRASLPSNQPQHF
TRBV6-5	TRBJ1-5	once	.	TGTGCCAGCAGTTACTCTGCAGGGAACCAGCCCCAGCATTTT	CASSYSAGNQPQHF
TRBV30	TRBJ1-2	.	.	TGTGCCTGGAGTGTACTTCGGGGAATGGGCTATGGCTACACCTTC	CAWSVLRGMGYGYTF
TRBV29-1	TRBJ2-1	.	.	TGCAGCGTTCAAGGAAGGATAGGGGAGCAGTTCTTC	CSVQGRIGEQFF
TRBV7-2	TRBJ2-2	.	TRBD2	TGTGCCAGCAGCTTGCTAGCGGGGGGCACCGGGGAGCTGTTTTTT	CASSLLAGGTGELFF
TRBV29-1	TRBJ1-2	.	.	TGCAGCGTTGAGCTGGACTTCTATGGCTACACCTTC	CSVELDFYGYTF
TRBV11-2	TRBJ1-1	.	.	TGTGCCAGCAGCTTCGGGAACACTGAAGCTTTCTTT	CASSFGNTEAFF
TRBV5-4	TRBJ2-5	.	TRBD2	TGTGCCAGCAGCCAAGGGACTAGCGGGGGGGCAGGGGAGACCCAGTACTTC	CASSQGTSGGAGETQYF
TRBV5-1	TRBJ1-5	.	.	TGCGCCAGCAGCTTGGACGGGGGGCAGGGTCAGCCCCAGCATTTT	CASSLDGGQGQPQHF
TRBV6-5	TRBJ2-2	.	TRBD1	TGTGCCAGCAGAACCGGACAGGGCCGGACCGGGGAGCTGTTTTTT	CASRTGQGRTGELFF
TRBV5-1	TRBJ2-2	.	.	TGCGCCAGCAGCTTGGGCAGTTCGAACACCGGGGAGCTGTTTTTT	CASSLGSSNTGELFF
TRBV2	TRBJ2-1	.	TRBD1	TGTGCCAGCAAGGTTGAGGGACAGGGAGGTGAGCAGTTCTTC	CASKVEGQGGEQFF
TRBV30	TRBJ1-2	.	.	TGTGCTCGAGGGTTGGGCTATGGCTACACCTTC	CARGLGYGYTF
TRBV6-6	TRBJ1-1	.	.	TGTGCCAGCAGTTACTCGCCCGGGAACACTGAAGCTTTCTTT	CASSYSPGNTEAFF
TRBV5-6	TRBJ1-1	.	.	TGTGCCAGCAGCTCCAGGGAGATGGCTTTCTTT	CASSSREMAFF